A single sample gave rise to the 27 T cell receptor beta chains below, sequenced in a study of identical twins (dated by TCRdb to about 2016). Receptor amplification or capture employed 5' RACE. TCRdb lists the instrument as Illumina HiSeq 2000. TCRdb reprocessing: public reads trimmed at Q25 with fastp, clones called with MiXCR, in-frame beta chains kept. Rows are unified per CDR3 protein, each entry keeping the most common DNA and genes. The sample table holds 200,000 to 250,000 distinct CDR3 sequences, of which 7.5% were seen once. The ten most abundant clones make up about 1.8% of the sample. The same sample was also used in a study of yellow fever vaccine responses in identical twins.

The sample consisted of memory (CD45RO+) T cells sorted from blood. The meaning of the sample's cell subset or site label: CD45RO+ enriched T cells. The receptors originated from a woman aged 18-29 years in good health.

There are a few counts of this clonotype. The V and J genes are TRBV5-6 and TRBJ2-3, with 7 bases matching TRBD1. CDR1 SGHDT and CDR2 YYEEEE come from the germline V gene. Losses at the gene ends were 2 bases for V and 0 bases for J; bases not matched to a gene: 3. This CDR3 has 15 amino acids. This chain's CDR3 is CASSLKQGSTDTQYF. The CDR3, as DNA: TGTGCCAGCAGCTTAAAACAGGGGAGCACAGATACGCAGTATTTT.

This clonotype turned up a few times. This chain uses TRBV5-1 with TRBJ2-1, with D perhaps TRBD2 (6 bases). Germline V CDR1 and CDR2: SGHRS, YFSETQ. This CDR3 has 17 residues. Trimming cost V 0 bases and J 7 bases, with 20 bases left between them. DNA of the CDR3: TGCGCCAGCAGCTTGGCTCAGCAGCTGTGGGCGGGGAATGAGCAGTTCTTC. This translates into CASSLAQQLWAGNEQFF. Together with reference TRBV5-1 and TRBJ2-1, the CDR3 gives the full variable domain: KAGVTQTPRYLIKTRGQQVTLSCSPISGHRSVSWYQQTPGQGLQFLFEYFSETQRNKGNFPGRFSGRQFSNSRSEMNVSTLELGDSALYLCASSLAQQLWAGNEQFFGPGTRLTVL.

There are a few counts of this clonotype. Written as DNA, the CDR3 is TGTGCCAGCAGCTTAGGCTCACGGGGACACAATGAGCAGTTCTTC. Translating it yields CASSLGSRGHNEQFF. This chain links TRBV11-3 with TRBJ2-1; D possibly uses TRBD1 or TRBD2 (5 bases each). This CDR3 has 15 residues. V was clipped by 1 base and J by 5 bases, with 12 bases between them. The germline V gene has CDR1 SGHNT and CDR2 YENEEA.

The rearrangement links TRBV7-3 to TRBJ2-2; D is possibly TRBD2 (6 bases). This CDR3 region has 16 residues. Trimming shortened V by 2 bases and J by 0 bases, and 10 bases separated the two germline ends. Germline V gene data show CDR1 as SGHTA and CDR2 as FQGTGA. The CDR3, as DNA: TGTGCCAGCAGCTTAGGGAGGACACCGAACACCGGGGAGCTGTTTTTT. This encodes CASSLGRTPNTGELFF.

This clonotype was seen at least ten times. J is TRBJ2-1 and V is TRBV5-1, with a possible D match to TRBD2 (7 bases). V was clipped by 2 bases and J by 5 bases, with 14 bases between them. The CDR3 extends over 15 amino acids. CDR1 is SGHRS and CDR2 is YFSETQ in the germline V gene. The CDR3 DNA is TGCGCCAGCAGCTTTGGGGGGGGGCTAAACAATGAGCAGTTCTTC. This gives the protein CASSFGGGLNNEQFF. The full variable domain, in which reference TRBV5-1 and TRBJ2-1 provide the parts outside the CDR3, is KAGVTQTPRYLIKTRGQQVTLSCSPISGHRSVSWYQQTPGQGLQFLFEYFSETQRNKGNFPGRFSGRQFSNSRSEMNVSTLELGDSALYLCASSFGGGLNNEQFFGPGTRLTVL.

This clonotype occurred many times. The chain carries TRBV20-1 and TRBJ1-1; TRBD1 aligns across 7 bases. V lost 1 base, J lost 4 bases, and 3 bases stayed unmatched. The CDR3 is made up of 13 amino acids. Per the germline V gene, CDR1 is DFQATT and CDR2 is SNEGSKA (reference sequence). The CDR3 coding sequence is TGCAGTGCTAGAGGGGACAGCACCACTGAAGCTTTCTTT. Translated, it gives CSARGDSTTEAFF.

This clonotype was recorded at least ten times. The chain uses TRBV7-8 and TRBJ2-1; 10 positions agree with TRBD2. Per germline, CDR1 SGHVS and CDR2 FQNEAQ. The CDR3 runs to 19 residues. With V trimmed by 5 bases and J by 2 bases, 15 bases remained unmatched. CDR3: CASSPTTVIGLAAYNEQFF. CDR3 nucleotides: TGTGCCAGCAGCCCGACGACAGTTATCGGACTAGCGGCCTACAATGAGCAGTTCTTC.

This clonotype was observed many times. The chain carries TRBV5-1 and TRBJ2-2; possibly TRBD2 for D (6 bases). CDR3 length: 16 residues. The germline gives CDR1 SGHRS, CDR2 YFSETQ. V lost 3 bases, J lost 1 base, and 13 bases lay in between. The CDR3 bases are TGCGCCAGCAGCTGGGGGGACGGACTGAACACCGGGGAGCTGTTTTTT. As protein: CASSWGDGLNTGELFF. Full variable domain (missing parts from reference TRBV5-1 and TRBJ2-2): KAGVTQTPRYLIKTRGQQVTLSCSPISGHRSVSWYQQTPGQGLQFLFEYFSETQRNKGNFPGRFSGRQFSNSRSEMNVSTLELGDSALYLCASSWGDGLNTGELFFGEGSRLTVL.

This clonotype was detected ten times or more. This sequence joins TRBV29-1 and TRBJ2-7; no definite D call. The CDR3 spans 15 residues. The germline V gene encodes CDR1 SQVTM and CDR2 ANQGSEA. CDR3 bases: TGCCCACCTTCTTATTCTCTCAGGTGGGGTTACGAGCAGTACTTC. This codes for CPPSYSLRWGYEQYF.

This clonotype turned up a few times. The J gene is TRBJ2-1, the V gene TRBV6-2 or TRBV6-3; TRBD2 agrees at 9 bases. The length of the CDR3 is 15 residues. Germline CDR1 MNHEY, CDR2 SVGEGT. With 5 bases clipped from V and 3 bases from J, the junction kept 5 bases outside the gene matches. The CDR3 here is CASSPSGKNYNEQFF. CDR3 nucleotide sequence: TGTGCCAGCAGTCCTAGCGGGAAGAACTACAATGAGCAGTTCTTC.

DNA of the CDR3: TGTGCCAGCAGCTTAAGAGAGTCGACCCAGTACTTC. It specifies CASSLRESTQYF. The chain couples TRBV7-2 to TRBJ2-5; D gene uncertain. Germline V gene data show CDR1 as SGHTA and CDR2 as FQGNSA. V lost 2 bases, J lost 7 bases, and 8 bases lay in between. This CDR3 comprises 12 residues.

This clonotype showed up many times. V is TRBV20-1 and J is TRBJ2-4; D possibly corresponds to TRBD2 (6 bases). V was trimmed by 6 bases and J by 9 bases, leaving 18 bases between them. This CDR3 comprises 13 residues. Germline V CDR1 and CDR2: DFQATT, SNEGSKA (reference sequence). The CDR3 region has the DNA TGCAGTGCCCCGGAAACGGCGGGGTCCATTCAGTACTTC. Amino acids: CSAPETAGSIQYF.

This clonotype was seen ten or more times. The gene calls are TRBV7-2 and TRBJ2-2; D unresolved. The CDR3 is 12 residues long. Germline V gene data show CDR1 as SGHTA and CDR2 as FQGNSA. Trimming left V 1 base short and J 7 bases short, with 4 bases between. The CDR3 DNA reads TGTGCCAGCAGCTTAGTTATCGGGGAGCTGTTTTTT. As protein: CASSLVIGELFF. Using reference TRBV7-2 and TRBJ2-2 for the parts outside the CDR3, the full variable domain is GAGVSQSPSNKVTEKGKDVELRCDPISGHTALYWYRQSLGQGLEFLIYFQGNSAPDKSGLPSDRFSAERTGGSVSTLTIQRTQQEDSAVYLCASSLVIGELFFGEGSRLTVL.

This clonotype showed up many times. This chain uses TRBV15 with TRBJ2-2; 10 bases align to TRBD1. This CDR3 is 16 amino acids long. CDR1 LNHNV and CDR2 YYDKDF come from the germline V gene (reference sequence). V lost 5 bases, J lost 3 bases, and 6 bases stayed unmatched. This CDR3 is CATSEGGQGYTGELFF. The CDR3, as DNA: TGTGCCACCAGCGAGGGGGGACAGGGGTACACCGGGGAGCTGTTTTTT.

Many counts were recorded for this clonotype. The CDR3: CASSLDNQHRSYNEQFF. In DNA, the CDR3 is TGTGCCAGCAGCTTAGATAACCAGCACCGATCATACAATGAGCAGTTCTTC. J is TRBJ2-1 and V is TRBV11-2; D remains ambiguous. The germline V gene has CDR1 SGHAT and CDR2 FQNNGV. Deletions cut 0 bases from V and 4 bases from J, with 16 bases between. The CDR3 runs to 17 residues.

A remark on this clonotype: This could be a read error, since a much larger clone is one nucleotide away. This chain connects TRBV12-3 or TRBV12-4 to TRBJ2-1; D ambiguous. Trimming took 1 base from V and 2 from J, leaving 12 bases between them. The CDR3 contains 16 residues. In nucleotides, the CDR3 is TGTGCCAGCAGTTTAGGGCAGAGCGAGCCCTACAATGAGCAGTTCTTC. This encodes CASSLGQSEPYNEQFF.

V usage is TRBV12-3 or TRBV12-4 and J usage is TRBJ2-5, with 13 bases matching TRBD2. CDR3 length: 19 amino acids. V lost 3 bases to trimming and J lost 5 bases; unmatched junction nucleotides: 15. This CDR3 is CASSLGTPGLAGKWETQYF. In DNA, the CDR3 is TGTGCCAGCAGTTTGGGGACTCCGGGACTAGCGGGAAAGTGGGAGACCCAGTACTTC.

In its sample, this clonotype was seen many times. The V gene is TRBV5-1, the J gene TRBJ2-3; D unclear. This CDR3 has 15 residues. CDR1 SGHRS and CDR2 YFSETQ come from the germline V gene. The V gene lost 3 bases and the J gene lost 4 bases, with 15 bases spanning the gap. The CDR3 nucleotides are TGCGCCAGCAGCTACAGTCCCCGGCAGGCAGATACGCAGTATTTT. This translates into CASSYSPRQADTQYF.

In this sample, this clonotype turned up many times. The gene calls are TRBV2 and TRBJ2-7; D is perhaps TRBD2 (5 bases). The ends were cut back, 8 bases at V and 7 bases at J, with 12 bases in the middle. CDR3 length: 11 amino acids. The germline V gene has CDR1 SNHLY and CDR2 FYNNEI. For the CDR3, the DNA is TGTGCCAGCCGGCCGGGAATGGAGCAGTACTTC. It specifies CASRPGMEQYF.

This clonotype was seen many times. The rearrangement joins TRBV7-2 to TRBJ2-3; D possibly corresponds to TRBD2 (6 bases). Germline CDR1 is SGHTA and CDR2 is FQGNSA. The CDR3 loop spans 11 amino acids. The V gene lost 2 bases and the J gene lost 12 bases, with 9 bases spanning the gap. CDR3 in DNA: TGTGCCAGCAGCTTACGGGGGAGTCAGTATTTT. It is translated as CASSLRGSQYF.

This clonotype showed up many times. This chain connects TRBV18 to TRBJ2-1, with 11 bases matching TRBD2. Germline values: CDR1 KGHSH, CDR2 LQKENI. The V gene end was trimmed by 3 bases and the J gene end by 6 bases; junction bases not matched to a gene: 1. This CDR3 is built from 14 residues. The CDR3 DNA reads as TGTGCCAGCTCACCGGGACTAGCGGCCAATGAGCAGTTCTTC. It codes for CASSPGLAANEQFF.

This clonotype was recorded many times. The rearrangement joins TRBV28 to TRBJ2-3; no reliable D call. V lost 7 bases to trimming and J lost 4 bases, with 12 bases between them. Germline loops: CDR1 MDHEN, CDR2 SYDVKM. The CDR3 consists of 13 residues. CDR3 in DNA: TGTGCCAGCATTCCAGTCCTTCCAGATACGCAGTATTTT. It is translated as CASIPVLPDTQYF. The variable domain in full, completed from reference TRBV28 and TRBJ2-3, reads DVKVTQSSRYLVKRTGEKVFLECVQDMDHENMFWYRQDPGLGLRLIYFSYDVKMKEKGDIPEGYSVSREKKERFSLILESASTNQTSMYLCASIPVLPDTQYFGPGTRLTVL.

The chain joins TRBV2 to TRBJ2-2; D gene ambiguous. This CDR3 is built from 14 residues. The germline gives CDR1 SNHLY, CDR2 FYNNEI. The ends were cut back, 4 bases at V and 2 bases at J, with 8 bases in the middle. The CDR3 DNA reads TGTGCCAGCAGTGGTTGGCAAAACACCGGGGAGCTGTTTTTT. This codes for CASSGWQNTGELFF.

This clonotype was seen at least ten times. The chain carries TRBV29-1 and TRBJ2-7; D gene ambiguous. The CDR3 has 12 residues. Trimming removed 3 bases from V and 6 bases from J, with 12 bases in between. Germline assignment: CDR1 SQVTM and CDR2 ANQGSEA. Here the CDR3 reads CSVERDASEQYF. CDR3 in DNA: TGCAGCGTTGAGAGAGACGCCAGCGAGCAGTACTTC.

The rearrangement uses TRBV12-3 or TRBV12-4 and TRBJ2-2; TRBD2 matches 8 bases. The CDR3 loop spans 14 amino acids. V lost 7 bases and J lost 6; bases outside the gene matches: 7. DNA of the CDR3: TGTGCCAGCACCCTAAAAGCGGGAGCCGGGGAGCTGTTTTTT. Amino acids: CASTLKAGAGELFF.

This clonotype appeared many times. The CDR3, as DNA: TGTGCCAGCAGTTTGGCGGGCCGGGACAGGGAGAAGTTCTTC. This encodes CASSLAGRDREKFF. The chain joins TRBV12-3 or TRBV12-4 to TRBJ2-1; 9 bases fit TRBD1. The CDR3 consists of 14 residues. With 3 bases clipped from V and 14 bases from J, the junction kept 11 bases outside the gene matches.

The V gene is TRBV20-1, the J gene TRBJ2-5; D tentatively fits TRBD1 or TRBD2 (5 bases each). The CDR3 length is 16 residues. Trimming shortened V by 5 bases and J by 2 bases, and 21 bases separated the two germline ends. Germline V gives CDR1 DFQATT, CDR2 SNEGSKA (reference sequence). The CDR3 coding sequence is TGCAGTGCTCTGTACGGGGCGACAGTCGTACAAGAGACCCAGTACTTC. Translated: CSALYGATVVQETQYF.